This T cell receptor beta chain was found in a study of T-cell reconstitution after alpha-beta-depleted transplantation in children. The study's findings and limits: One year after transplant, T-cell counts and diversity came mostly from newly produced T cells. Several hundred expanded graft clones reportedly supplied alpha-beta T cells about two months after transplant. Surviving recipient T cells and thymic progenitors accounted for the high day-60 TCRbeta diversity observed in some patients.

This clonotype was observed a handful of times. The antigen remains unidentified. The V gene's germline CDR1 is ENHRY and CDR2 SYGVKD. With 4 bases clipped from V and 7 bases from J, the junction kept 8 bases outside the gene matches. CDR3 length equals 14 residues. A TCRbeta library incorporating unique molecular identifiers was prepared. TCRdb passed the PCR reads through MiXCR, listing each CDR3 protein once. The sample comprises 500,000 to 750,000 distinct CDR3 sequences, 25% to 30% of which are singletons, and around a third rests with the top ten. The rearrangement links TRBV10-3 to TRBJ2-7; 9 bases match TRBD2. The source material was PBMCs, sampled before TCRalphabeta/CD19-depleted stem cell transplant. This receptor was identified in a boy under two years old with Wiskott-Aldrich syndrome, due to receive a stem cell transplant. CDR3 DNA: TGTGCCATCAGTGTTAGCGGGAGATCAATTGAGCAGTACTTC. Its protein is CAISVSGRSIEQYF.